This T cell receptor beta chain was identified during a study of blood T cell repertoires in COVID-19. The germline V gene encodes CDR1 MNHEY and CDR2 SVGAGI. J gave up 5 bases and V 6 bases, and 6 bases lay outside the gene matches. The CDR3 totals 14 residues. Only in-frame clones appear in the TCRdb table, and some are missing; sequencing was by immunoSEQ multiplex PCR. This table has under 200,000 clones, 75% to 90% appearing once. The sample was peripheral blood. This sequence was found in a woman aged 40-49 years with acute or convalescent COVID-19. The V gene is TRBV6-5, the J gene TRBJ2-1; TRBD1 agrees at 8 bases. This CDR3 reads CASRDRQGNNEQFF. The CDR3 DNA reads TGTGCCAGCAGGGACCGACAGGGGAACAATGAGCAGTTCTTC.